One sample yielded the 20 T cell receptor beta chains listed below, sequenced in a study of T cell responses to AZD1222 COVID-19 vaccine. Clones were sequenced by immunoSEQ multiplex PCR, and TCRdb holds only the in-frame ones, with some missing. The sample gives about 100,000 clones, approximately 81% of which show up once; 15% to 20% is in the top ten. Sample: peripheral blood, taken on day 0 of AZD1222 vaccination. Every receptor here comes from an adult in good health.

The chain uses TRBV3-1 (or the pseudogene TRBV3-2) and TRBJ1-4, with 7 bases lining up with TRBD1. V lost 1 base, J lost 8 bases, and 16 bases stayed unmatched. This CDR3 has 18 amino acids. CDR1 and CDR2 (germline): LGHDT, YNNKEL (reference sequence). The CDR3 loop is CASSQGGPRRGQREKLFF. The CDR3 bases are TGTGCCAGCAGCCAAGGGGGCCCCCGGAGGGGGCAGAGAGAAAAACTGTTTTTT.

J is TRBJ1-3 and V is TRBV7-7, with D unresolved. This CDR3 comprises 13 residues. CDR1 is SSHAT and CDR2 is FNYEAQ in the germline V gene (reference sequence). V lost 5 bases to trimming and J lost 0 bases, with 5 bases between them. Written as DNA, the CDR3 is TGTGCCAGCAGCGCTAGCTCTGGAAACACCATATATTTT. Amino acids: CASSASSGNTIYF.

The gene calls are TRBV11-3 and TRBJ2-3, with 10 bases identical to TRBD1. Per germline, CDR1 SGHNT and CDR2 YENEEA. The CDR3 length is 17 residues. Germline trimming cut 4 bases from V and 4 bases from J; bases unmatched to any gene: 11. CDR3 DNA sequence: TGTGCCAGCAGCTCCGTGACAGGGGGCGGAATATCAGATACGCAGTATTTT. As protein: CASSSVTGGGISDTQYF.

V is TRBV24-1 and J is TRBJ1-2; D possibly corresponds to TRBD1 (5 bases). The CDR3 runs 14 residues. Germline V gives CDR1 KGHDR, CDR2 SFDVKD. Trimming stripped 0 bases from V and 3 bases from J, with 7 bases between. The CDR3 sequence: CATSDLRRDYGYTF. In DNA form, the CDR3 reads TGTGCCACCAGTGATTTGCGCAGGGACTATGGCTACACCTTC.

The chain employs TRBV7-2 and TRBJ2-1; D remains unclear. The germline CDR1 and CDR2 sequences are SGHTA and FQGNSA. This CDR3 has 15 residues. Trimming pared 3 bases from V and 6 bases from J, leaving 15 bases between. As DNA, the CDR3 is TGTGCCAGCAGCTTTCGAGCCGGTCGATCCAATGAGCAGTTCTTC. Translated, it gives CASSFRAGRSNEQFF.

The CDR3 nucleotides read TGTGCCAGCAGCGTAGGGCAGGAAAGCAATCAGCCCCAGCATTTT. This sequence encodes CASSVGQESNQPQHF. The V gene is TRBV9, the J gene TRBJ1-5; D is undetermined. The CDR3 totals 15 residues. V was shortened by 0 bases and J by 1 base, with 8 bases between the two germline ends. Looked up from germline, CDR1 is SGDLS and CDR2 is YYNGEE.

The rearrangement joins TRBV12-3 or TRBV12-4 to TRBJ2-3; D not resolved. V lost 6 bases to trimming and J lost 2 bases, with 9 bases between them. This CDR3 spans 13 amino acids. CDR3 protein: CASSLGHTDTQYF. CDR3 nucleotide sequence: TGTGCCAGCAGCCTTGGGCACACAGATACGCAGTATTTT.

This chain uses TRBV10-3 with TRBJ2-2, with TRBD2 matching 15 bases. J was trimmed by 5 bases and V by 11 bases; bases with no gene match: 9. CDR3 size: 16 residues. The germline gives CDR1 ENHRY, CDR2 SYGVKD. The CDR3 DNA sequence: TGTGCCGCGCAGGGACTAGCGGGAGGAAGGACCGGGGAGCTGTTTTTT. Translating gives CAAQGLAGGRTGELFF.

This clone was counted a few times. This sequence joins TRBV29-1 and TRBJ1-6, with a weak D call TRBD1 (5 bases). V shed 6 bases and J shed 10 bases, with 16 bases lying between them. Germline CDR1 reads SQVTM; CDR2 reads ANQGSEA. This CDR3 region has 13 residues. The CDR3 loop reads CSVRSSGNSPLHF. In DNA form, the CDR3 reads TGCAGCGTCCGTTCTTCAGGGAACTCACCCCTCCACTTT.

This clone was detected only once. This sequence joins TRBV7-8 and TRBJ1-2; 7 bases align to TRBD1. This CDR3 region has 17 residues. Germline V gene lookup returns CDR1 SGHVS and CDR2 FQNEAQ. V shed 4 bases and J 3 bases; nucleotides not matched to a gene: 14. CDR3 in DNA: TGTGCCAGCAGCTCTATTAAAAGGACAGGACGTGACTATGGCTACACCTTC. Its protein is CASSSIKRTGRDYGYTF.

CDR3 in amino acids: CASSLSRGSTDTQYF. Here the CDR3 DNA reads TGTGCCAGCAGCTTGAGTCGAGGGAGTACAGATACGCAGTATTTT. This chain joins TRBV5-8 and TRBJ2-3; weak D call: TRBD2 (5 bases). The CDR3 consists of 15 residues. Per the germline V gene, CDR1 is SGHTS and CDR2 is YDEGEE. The V gene lost 1 base and the J gene lost 3 bases, with 12 bases spanning the gap. The complete variable domain, with remaining parts taken from reference TRBV5-8 and TRBJ2-3, reads EAGVTQSPTHLIKTRGQQATLRCSPISGHTSVYWYQQALGLGLQFLLWYDEGEERNRGNFPPRFSGRQFPNYSSELNVNALELEDSALYLCASSLSRGSTDTQYFGPGTRLTVL.

This rearrangement joins TRBV3-1 (or the pseudogene TRBV3-2) to TRBJ1-2, with 8 bases lining up with TRBD1. Trimming at V came to 4 bases and at J to 5 bases, leaving 3 bases not matched to a gene. Germline V lookup: CDR1 LGHDT, CDR2 YNNKEL (reference sequence). The CDR3 spans 13 residues. The CDR3 protein is CASSLRTGYGYTF. CDR3 DNA sequence: TGTGCCAGCAGCCTAAGGACAGGGTATGGCTACACCTTC.

This sequence joins TRBV7-9 and TRBJ1-3, with D perhaps TRBD1 (5 bases). The CDR3 extends over 15 amino acids. Trimming took 7 bases from V and 2 from J, leaving 15 bases between them. Germline V gene lookup returns CDR1 SEHNR and CDR2 FQNEAQ (reference sequence). The CDR3 sequence: CASIPNRGPGNTIYF. In DNA form, the CDR3 reads TGTGCCAGCATCCCAAACCGGGGACCTGGAAACACCATATATTTT.

The V and J genes are TRBV7-8 and TRBJ2-7; D is possibly TRBD1 (6 bases). From germline, CDR1 is SGHVS and CDR2 FQNEAQ. CDR3 length: 13 amino acids. Trimming shortened V by 6 bases and J by 3 bases, and 12 bases separated the two germline ends. The CDR3 region is CASRTLGGYEQYF. DNA of the CDR3: TGTGCCAGCAGGACACTAGGGGGCTACGAGCAGTACTTC.

V is TRBV6-5 and J is TRBJ1-2; 7 bases fit TRBD1. The CDR3 runs 14 residues. V dropped 4 bases and J dropped 11; count of bases not matched to a gene: 13. The germline gives CDR1 MNHEY, CDR2 SVGAGI. The CDR3 protein is CASSFETGRSGYTF. The CDR3 nucleotides read TGTGCCAGCAGTTTCGAGACAGGGAGATCGGGGTACACCTTC.

J is TRBJ2-3 and V is TRBV10-3; no clear D gene. The CDR3 covers 15 residues. Germline CDR1 reads ENHRY; CDR2 reads SYGVKD. Trimming pared 3 bases from V and 0 bases from J, leaving 10 bases between. The CDR3 DNA reads as TGTGCCATCAGTGACGATCTCAAAAGCACAGATACGCAGTATTTT. It specifies CAISDDLKSTDTQYF.

This clone was counted once. The gene calls are TRBV19 and TRBJ1-1, with D maybe TRBD1 (5 bases). Germline assignment: CDR1 LNHDA and CDR2 SQIVND (reference sequence). The CDR3 spans 15 residues. V shed 5 bases and J shed 2 bases, with 15 bases lying between them. The CDR3 DNA reads TGTGCCAGTAGTCCTCCAGGGAGGGGAAACACTGAAGCTTTCTTT. The encoded protein is CASSPPGRGNTEAFF.

J is TRBJ1-1 and V is TRBV28; no clear D gene. The CDR3 contains 14 residues. V lost 7 bases to trimming and J lost 6 bases, with 18 bases between them. Per germline, CDR1 MDHEN and CDR2 SYDVKM. CDR3 protein: CASKSSRDWAEAFF. The DNA for the CDR3 is TGTGCCAGCAAATCCAGTAGGGATTGGGCTGAAGCTTTCTTT.

The chain combines TRBV19 with TRBJ1-2, with D hard to call. V was cut by 3 bases and J by 7 bases, with 12 bases left in between. Germline V gene sequence: CDR1 LNHDA, CDR2 SQIVND (reference sequence). This CDR3 contains 13 residues. CDR3 region: CASSIGSSGGYTF. CDR3 nucleotide sequence: TGTGCCAGTAGTATTGGGAGTTCGGGTGGCTACACCTTC.

The CDR3 here is CASSLGWYEQYV. The CDR3 DNA follows: TGTGCCAGCAGCCTTGGTTGGTACGAGCAGTACGTC. The V and J genes are TRBV3-1 (or the pseudogene TRBV3-2) and TRBJ2-7; D call uncertain. The germline V gene encodes CDR1 LGHDT and CDR2 YNNKEL (reference sequence). Trimming stripped 4 bases from V and 4 bases from J, with 8 bases between. CDR3 length: 12 residues.